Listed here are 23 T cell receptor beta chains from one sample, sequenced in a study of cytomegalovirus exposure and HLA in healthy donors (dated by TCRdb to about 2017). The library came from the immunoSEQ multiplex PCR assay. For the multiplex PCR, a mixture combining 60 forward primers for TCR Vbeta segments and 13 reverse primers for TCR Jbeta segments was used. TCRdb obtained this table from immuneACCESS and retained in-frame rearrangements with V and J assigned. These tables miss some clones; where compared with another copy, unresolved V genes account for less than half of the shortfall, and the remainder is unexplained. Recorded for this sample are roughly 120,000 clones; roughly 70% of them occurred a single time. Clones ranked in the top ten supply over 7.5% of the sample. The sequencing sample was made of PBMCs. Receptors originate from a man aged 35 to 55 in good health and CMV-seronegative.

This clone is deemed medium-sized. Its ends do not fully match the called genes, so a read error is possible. The CDR3 region is CSSSASRTEQFF. For the CDR3, the DNA is TGTTCCAGCAGCGCTAGCCGGACCGAGCAGTTCTTC. The genes are TRBV7-9 and TRBJ2-1; maybe TRBD2 (5 bases). The CDR3 runs 12 residues. CDR1 is SEHNR and CDR2 is FQNEAQ in the germline V gene (reference sequence).

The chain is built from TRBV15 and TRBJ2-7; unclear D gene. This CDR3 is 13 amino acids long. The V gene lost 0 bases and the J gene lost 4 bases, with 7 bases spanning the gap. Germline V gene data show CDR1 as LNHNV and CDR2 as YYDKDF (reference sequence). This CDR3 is CATSRDAQYEQYF. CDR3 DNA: TGTGCCACCAGCAGAGACGCACAGTACGAGCAGTACTTC. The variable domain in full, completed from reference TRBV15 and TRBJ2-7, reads DAMVIQNPRYQVTQFGKPVTLSCSQTLNHNVMYWYQQKSSQAPKLLFHYYDKDFNNEADTPDNFQSRRPNTSFCFLDIRSPGLGDTAMYLCATSRDAQYEQYFGPGTRLTVT.

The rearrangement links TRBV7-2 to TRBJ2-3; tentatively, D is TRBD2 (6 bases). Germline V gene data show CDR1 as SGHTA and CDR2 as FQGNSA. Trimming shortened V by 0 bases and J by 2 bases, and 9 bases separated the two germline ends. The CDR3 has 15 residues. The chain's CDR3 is CASSLAGGNTDTQYF. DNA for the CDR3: TGTGCCAGCAGCTTAGCGGGGGGTAACACAGATACGCAGTATTTT.

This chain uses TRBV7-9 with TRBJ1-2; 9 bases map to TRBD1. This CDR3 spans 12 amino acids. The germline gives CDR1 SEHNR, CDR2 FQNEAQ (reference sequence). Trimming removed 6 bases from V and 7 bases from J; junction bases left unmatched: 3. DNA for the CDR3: TGTGCCAGCAGACAGGGGGCGCGTGGCTACACCTTC. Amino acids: CASRQGARGYTF. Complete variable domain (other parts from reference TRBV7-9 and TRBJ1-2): DTGVSQNPRHKITKRGQNVTFRCDPISEHNRLYWYRQTLGQGPEFLTYFQNEAQLEKSRLLSDRFSAERPKGSFSTLEIQRTEQGDSAMYLCASRQGARGYTFGSGTRLTVV.

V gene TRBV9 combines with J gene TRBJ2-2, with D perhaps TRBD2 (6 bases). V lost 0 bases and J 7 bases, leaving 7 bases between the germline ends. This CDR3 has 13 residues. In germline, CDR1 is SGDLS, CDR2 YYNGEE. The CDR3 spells CASSVVGGGELFF. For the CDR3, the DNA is TGTGCCAGCAGCGTAGTCGGGGGCGGGGAGCTGTTTTTT. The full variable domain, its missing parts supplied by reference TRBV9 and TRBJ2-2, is DSGVTQTPKHLITATGQRVTLRCSPRSGDLSVYWYQQSLDQGLQFLIQYYNGEERAKGNILERFSAQQFPDLHSELNLSSLELGDSALYFCASSVVGGGELFFGEGSRLTVL.

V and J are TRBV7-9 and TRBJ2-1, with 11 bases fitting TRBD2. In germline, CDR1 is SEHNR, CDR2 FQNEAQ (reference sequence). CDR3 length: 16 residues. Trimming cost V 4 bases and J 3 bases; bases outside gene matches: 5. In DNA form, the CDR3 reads TGTGCCAGCAGCTCAATACTAGCGGGGGTCTACAATGAGCAGTTCTTC. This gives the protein CASSSILAGVYNEQFF. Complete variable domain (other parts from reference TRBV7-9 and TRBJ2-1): DTGVSQNPRHKITKRGQNVTFRCDPISEHNRLYWYRQTLGQGPEFLTYFQNEAQLEKSRLLSDRFSAERPKGSFSTLEIQRTEQGDSAMYLCASSSILAGVYNEQFFGPGTRLTVL.

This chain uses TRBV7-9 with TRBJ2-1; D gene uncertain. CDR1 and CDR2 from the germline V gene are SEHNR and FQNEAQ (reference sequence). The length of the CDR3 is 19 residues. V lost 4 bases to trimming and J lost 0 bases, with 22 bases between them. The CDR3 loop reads CASSSTLHTRRSSYNEQFF. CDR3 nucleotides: TGTGCCAGCAGCTCCACTTTACATACCAGGCGTAGCTCCTACAATGAGCAGTTCTTC.

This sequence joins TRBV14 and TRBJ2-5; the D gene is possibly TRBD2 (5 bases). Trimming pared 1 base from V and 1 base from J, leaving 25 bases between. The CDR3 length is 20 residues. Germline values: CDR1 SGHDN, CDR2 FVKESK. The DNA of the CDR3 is TGTGCCAGCAGCCAAGTCGCCCCATGTGGGAGTACAGCTCGCCAAGAGACCCAGTACTTC. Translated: CASSQVAPCGSTARQETQYF.

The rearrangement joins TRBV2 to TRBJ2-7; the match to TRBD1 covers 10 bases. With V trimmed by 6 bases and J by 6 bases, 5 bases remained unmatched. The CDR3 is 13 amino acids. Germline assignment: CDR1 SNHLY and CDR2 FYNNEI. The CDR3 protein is CASSAGTGVEQYF. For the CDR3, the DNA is TGTGCCAGCAGCGCCGGGACAGGGGTCGAGCAGTACTTC.

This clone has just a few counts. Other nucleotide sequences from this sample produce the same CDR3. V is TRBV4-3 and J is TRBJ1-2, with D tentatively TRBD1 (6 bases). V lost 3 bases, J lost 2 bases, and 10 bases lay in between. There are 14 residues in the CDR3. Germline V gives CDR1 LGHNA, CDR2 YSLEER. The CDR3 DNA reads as TGCGCCAGCAGCCAGGGAGGGGGAAACTATGGCTACACCTTC. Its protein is CASSQGGGNYGYTF.

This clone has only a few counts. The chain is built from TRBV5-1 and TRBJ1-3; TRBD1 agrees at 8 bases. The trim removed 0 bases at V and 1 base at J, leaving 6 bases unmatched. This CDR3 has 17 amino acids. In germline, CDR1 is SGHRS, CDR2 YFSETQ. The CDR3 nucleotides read TGCGCCAGCAGCTTGGGTGACAGGGGTCAATCTGGAAACACCATATATTTT. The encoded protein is CASSLGDRGQSGNTIYF.

CDR3: CASAREFTGELFF. The CDR3 nucleotides read TGTGCCAGCGCCCGGGAGTTCACCGGGGAGCTGTTTTTT. The chain recombines TRBV18 with TRBJ2-2, with D perhaps matching TRBD2 (6 bases). V lost 8 bases to trimming and J lost 4 bases, with 11 bases between them. CDR3 length: 13 residues. Per germline, CDR1 KGHSH and CDR2 LQKENI.

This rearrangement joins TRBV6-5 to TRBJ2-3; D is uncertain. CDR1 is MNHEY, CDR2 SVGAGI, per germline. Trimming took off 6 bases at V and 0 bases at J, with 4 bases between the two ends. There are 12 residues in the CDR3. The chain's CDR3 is CASRLSTDTQYF. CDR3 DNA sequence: TGTGCCAGCAGACTGAGCACAGATACGCAGTATTTT.

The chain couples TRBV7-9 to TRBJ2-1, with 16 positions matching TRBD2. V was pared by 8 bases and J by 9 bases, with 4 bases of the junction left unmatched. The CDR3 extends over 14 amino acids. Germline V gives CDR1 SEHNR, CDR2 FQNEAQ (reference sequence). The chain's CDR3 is CASGTSGGAGEQFF. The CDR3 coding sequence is TGTGCCAGCGGGACTAGCGGGGGGGCTGGTGAGCAGTTCTTC. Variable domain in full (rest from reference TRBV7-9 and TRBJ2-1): DTGVSQNPRHKITKRGQNVTFRCDPISEHNRLYWYRQTLGQGPEFLTYFQNEAQLEKSRLLSDRFSAERPKGSFSTLEIQRTEQGDSAMYLCASGTSGGAGEQFFGPGTRLTVL.

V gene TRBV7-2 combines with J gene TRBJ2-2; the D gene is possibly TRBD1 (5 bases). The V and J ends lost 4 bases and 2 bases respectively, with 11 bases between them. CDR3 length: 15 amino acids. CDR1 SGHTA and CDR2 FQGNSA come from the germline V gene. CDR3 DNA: TGTGCCAGCAGCTACAGGATTACTAACACCGGGGAGCTGTTTTTT. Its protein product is CASSYRITNTGELFF.

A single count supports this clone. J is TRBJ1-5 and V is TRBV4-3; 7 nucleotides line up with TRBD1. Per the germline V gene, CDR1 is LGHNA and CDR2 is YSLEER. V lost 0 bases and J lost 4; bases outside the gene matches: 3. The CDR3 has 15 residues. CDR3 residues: CASSQDQGGNQPQHF. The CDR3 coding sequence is TGCGCCAGCAGCCAAGATCAGGGGGGAAATCAGCCCCAGCATTTT.

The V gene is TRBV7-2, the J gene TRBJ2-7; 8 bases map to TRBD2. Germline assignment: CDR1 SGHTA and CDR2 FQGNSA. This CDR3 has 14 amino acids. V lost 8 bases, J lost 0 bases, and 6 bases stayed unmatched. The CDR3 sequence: CASVSGGTSYEQYF. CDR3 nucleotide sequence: TGTGCCAGCGTGAGCGGGGGAACCTCCTACGAGCAGTACTTC.

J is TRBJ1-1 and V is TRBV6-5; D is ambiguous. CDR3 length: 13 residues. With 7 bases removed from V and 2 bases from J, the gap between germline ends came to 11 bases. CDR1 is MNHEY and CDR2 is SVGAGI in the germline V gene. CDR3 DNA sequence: TGTGCCAGCAAACTAGACACAAACACTGAAGCTTTCTTT. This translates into CASKLDTNTEAFF.

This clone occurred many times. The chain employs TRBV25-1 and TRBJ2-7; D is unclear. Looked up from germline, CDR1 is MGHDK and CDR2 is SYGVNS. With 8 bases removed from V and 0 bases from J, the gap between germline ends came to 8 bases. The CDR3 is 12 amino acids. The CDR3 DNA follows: TGTGCCAGCTATTCCCCCTCCTACGAGCAGTACTTC. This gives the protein CASYSPSYEQYF.

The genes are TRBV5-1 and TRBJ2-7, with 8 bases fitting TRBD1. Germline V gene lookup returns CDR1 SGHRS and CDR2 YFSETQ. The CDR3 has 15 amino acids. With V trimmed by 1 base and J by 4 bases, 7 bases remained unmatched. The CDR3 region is CASSLWTGTPYEQYF. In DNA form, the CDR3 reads TGCGCCAGCAGCTTGTGGACAGGGACCCCTTACGAGCAGTACTTC. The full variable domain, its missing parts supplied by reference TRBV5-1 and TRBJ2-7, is KAGVTQTPRYLIKTRGQQVTLSCSPISGHRSVSWYQQTPGQGLQFLFEYFSETQRNKGNFPGRFSGRQFSNSRSEMNVSTLELGDSALYLCASSLWTGTPYEQYFGPGTRLTVT.

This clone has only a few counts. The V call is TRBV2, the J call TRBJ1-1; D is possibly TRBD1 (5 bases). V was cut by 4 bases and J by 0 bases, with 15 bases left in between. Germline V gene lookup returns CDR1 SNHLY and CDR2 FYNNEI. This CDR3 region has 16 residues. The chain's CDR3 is CASSVEQGGMNTEAFF. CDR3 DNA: TGTGCCAGCAGTGTTGAGCAGGGAGGGATGAACACTGAAGCTTTCTTT. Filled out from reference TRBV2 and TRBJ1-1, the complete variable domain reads EPEVTQTPSHQVTQMGQEVILRCVPISNHLYFYWYRQILGQKVEFLVSFYNNEISEKSEIFDDQFSVERPDGSNFTLKIRSTKLEDSAMYFCASSVEQGGMNTEAFFGQGTRLTVV.

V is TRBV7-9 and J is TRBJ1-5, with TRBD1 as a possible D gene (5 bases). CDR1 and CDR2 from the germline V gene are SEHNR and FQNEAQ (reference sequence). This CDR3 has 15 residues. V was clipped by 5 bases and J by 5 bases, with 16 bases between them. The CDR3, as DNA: TGTGCCAGCAGCCACAGCCGCCAGGGCGATCAGCCCCAGCATTTT. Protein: CASSHSRQGDQPQHF.

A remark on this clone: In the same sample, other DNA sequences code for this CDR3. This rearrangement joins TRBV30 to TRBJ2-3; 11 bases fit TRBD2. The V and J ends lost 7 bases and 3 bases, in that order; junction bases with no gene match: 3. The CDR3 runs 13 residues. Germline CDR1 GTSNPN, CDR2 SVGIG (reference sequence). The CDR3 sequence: CASTSGGTDTQYF. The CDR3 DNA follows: TGTGCCTCTACTAGCGGGGGTACAGATACGCAGTATTTT.